This entry concerns a single T cell receptor (beta chain). Antigen: not known. Time point reported: week 5, during vaccination. Every single dose of the vaccine, 300 ug of mutant IDH1 20-mer peptide, came with topical imiquimod. The data stem from a study of a mutant IDH1 vaccine in newly diagnosed glioma. Whole-study context: Eight vaccine doses were administered to patients at weeks 1, 3, 5, 7, 11, 15, 19 and 23. Patients received vaccination from 4-6 weeks after radiotherapy alone, or with temozolomide cycles.

The V and J ends lost 0 bases and 8 bases respectively, with 11 bases between them. Germline CDR1 is SGHDT and CDR2 is YYEEEE. The CDR3 spans 14 residues. Profiled with immunoSEQ multiplex PCR; TCRdb holds only in-frame clones, not every one. The sample contains roughly 28,000 clones, about 90% of which appear only once. The V and J genes are TRBV5-6 and TRBJ1-4, with D hard to call. The clonotype was recovered from a man aged 18 to 35 with glioma. Source: PBMCs, taken from a glioma patient whose treatment included an IDH1 peptide vaccine. The CDR3, as DNA: TGTGCCAGCAGCTTGGGTAGGGTAGGGGAAAAACTGTTTTTT. Protein: CASSLGRVGEKLFF.